Following are 8 T cell receptor beta chains from one sample sequenced in a study of cytomegalovirus exposure and HLA in healthy donors. PCR involved 60 Vbeta and 13 Jbeta primers. This table comes from immunoSEQ multiplex PCR, and its TCRdb copy is limited to in-frame clones, with some not included. The sample comprises about 150,000 clones, 70% to 80% of which are singletons, and more than 1.2% rests with the top ten. Sample: PBMCs. These TCRs come from a male donor in good health and CMV-seronegative.

The V gene is TRBV10-3, the J gene TRBJ2-7, with D possibly TRBD2 on 5 matching bases. The CDR3 runs to 16 residues. Trimming removed 6 bases at V and 0 bases at J, with 18 bases between. Germline CDR1 ENHRY, CDR2 SYGVKD. CDR3 sequence: CAISAPIARSSYEQYF. CDR3 sequence (DNA): TGTGCCATCAGCGCTCCGATAGCGAGGAGCTCCTACGAGCAGTACTTC.

The chain is built from TRBV5-1 and TRBJ1-1, with 8 bases aligning to TRBD1. V trimming: 4 bases; J trimming: 8 bases; junction bases outside the gene matches: 13. CDR3 size: 15 residues. CDR1 SGHRS and CDR2 YFSETQ come from the germline V gene. This chain's CDR3 is CASSGGTGRPQEAFF. CDR3 nucleotide sequence: TGCGCCAGCAGCGGGGGGACAGGTCGGCCCCAAGAAGCTTTCTTT.

The chain is built from TRBV5-1 and TRBJ1-1; a possible D gene is TRBD1 (5 bases). Deletions cut 6 bases from V and 0 bases from J, with 12 bases between. Germline V gene lookup returns CDR1 SGHRS and CDR2 YFSETQ. CDR3 length equals 14 residues. Written as DNA, the CDR3 is TGCGCCAGCAAGCAGGGATCGGTGAACACTGAAGCTTTCTTT. Protein sequence: CASKQGSVNTEAFF.

The chain joins TRBV30 to TRBJ2-2; D is possibly TRBD2 (5 bases). The germline V and J ends were trimmed by 4 bases and 7 bases, with 7 bases remaining between them. Germline V lookup: CDR1 GTSNPN, CDR2 SVGIG (reference sequence). The CDR3 runs 11 residues. The CDR3: CAWIRGGELFF. The DNA of the CDR3 is TGTGCCTGGATTCGGGGCGGGGAGCTGTTTTTT. The full variable domain, completed using reference TRBV30 and TRBJ2-2, is SQTIHQWPATLVQPVGSPLSLECTVEGTSNPNLYWYRQAAGRGLQLLFYSVGIGQISSEVPQNLSASRPQDRQFILSSKKLLLSDSGFYLCAWIRGGELFFGEGSRLTVL.

The chain employs TRBV7-3 and TRBJ2-2, with 8 bases matching TRBD2. The V segment lost 5 bases and the J segment 2 bases; nucleotides outside the gene matches: 13. Germline CDR1 reads SGHTA; CDR2 reads FQGTGA. The length of the CDR3 is 18 residues. Here the CDR3 reads CASSPRPAGDLNTGELFF. In nucleotides, the CDR3 is TGTGCCAGCAGCCCCCGGCCAGCGGGGGACCTAAACACCGGGGAGCTGTTTTTT.

CDR3 DNA sequence: TGTGCCAGCAGCTTAAGGACAGGGAATTCACCCCTCCACTTT. Translated: CASSLRTGNSPLHF. The J gene is TRBJ1-6, the V gene TRBV7-9, with TRBD1 matching 8 bases. J lost 7 bases, V lost 2 bases, and 1 base had no gene match. CDR1 SEHNR and CDR2 FQNEAQ come from the germline V gene (reference sequence). The CDR3 sequence is 14 residues long.

The DNA of the CDR3 is TGTGCCAGCAGCTTCCGCGGGGGAACAGATACGCAGTATTTT. Residues: CASSFRGGTDTQYF. The chain has TRBV9 and TRBJ2-3; 7 positions match TRBD2. The ends lost 4 bases at V and 3 bases at J; junction bases unmatched: 5. Germline V gives CDR1 SGDLS, CDR2 YYNGEE. CDR3 length: 14 residues.

J is TRBJ2-3 and V is TRBV6-1, with D perhaps TRBD2 (6 bases). From germline, CDR1 is MNHNS and CDR2 SASEGT. The CDR3 spans 14 residues. Between the trimmed V and J ends, which lost 8 bases and 5 bases, there was a span of 17 bases. CDR3 amino acids: CASFIPGAGDTQYF. In nucleotides, the CDR3 is TGTGCCAGCTTCATTCCGGGAGCCGGAGATACGCAGTATTTT.